This TCR beta chain was identified during a study of brain metastases from non-small cell lung cancer. Germline CDR1 GTSNPN, CDR2 SVGIG (reference sequence). The CDR3 has 15 residues. V lost 5 bases to trimming and J lost 1 base, with 15 bases between them. The data were produced by immunoSEQ multiplex PCR, yet TCRdb's version contains in-frame clones alone and is incomplete. In the table there are over a thousand clones, 75% to 90% of which are singletons. The sample comprised tumor-adjacent normal tissue. This chain uses TRBV30 with TRBJ1-5, with TRBD1 as a possible D gene (5 bases). This TCR came from a donor older than 35 with non-small cell lung cancer. CDR3 DNA: TGTGCCTGGGCAGCGGGACTCCTGAGCAATCAGCCCCAGCATTTT. Translation gives CAWAAGLLSNQPQHF. Together with reference TRBV30 and TRBJ1-5, the CDR3 gives the full variable domain: SQTIHQWPATLVQPVGSPLSLECTVEGTSNPNLYWYRQAAGRGLQLLFYSVGIGQISSEVPQNLSASRPQDRQFILSSKKLLLSDSGFYLCAWAAGLLSNQPQHFGDGTRLSIL.